This T cell receptor beta chain derives from a study of T-cell reconstitution after alpha-beta-depleted transplantation in children. General observations from the study: From surviving recipient T cells and thymic progenitors came the high day-60 TCRbeta diversity observed in some patients. T-cell numbers and diversity one year post-transplant derived largely from freshly generated T cells. Reports say that about two months after transplant, the alpha-beta T cells came out of several hundred graft clones that had expanded.

Unique molecular identifiers were incorporated into the prepared TCRbeta library. TCRdb re-analysed the PCR reads in MiXCR, keeping a single row per CDR3 protein. The sample records approximately 650,000 distinct CDR3 sequences, over 10% being singletons. Remarks on this clonotype: Its antigen is not known.

This CDR3 contains 10 residues. Germline V gene data show CDR1 as SQVTM and CDR2 as ANQGSEA. V was trimmed by 5 bases and J by 5 bases, leaving 4 bases between them. J is TRBJ2-1 and V is TRBV29-1; D is ambiguous. The TCR sequence derives from a girl under 10 years old with congenital amegakaryocytic thrombocytopenia, due to receive a stem cell transplant. The source was PBMCs, collected before TCRalphabeta/CD19-depleted stem cell transplant. The CDR3 bases are TGCAGCGTTTGCGACAATGAGCAGTTCTTC. It yields the protein CSVCDNEQFF.